This T cell receptor beta chain was recovered during a study of cytomegalovirus exposure and HLA in healthy donors. Looking at the study overall: The study placed around 85% of its roughly 400 genotyped donors in the Caucasian-associated ancestry cluster.

CDR3 length: 14 amino acids. Germline V gene data show CDR1 as LNHDA and CDR2 as SQIVND (reference sequence). The V gene lost 10 bases and the J gene lost 0 bases, with 14 bases spanning the gap. Donors were ostensibly healthy at sampling, although undocumented immune exposures were probable. A multiplex PCR was run with 60 Vbeta primers and 13 Jbeta primers. TCRdb's table, derived via immunoSEQ multiplex PCR, lists solely in-frame clones and lacks some. This table has 100,000 to 150,000 clones, about 74% appearing once. Remarks on this clone: Its antigen is currently unknown.

General study findings and limits: Specific recognition of CMV antigens was confirmed in vitro for three chains (all CMV-associated).

The V and J genes are TRBV19 and TRBJ2-3; perhaps TRBD2 as D (5 bases). The TCR originated in a woman between 50 and 59 years old in good health and CMV-seropositive. Material: PBMCs. Here the CDR3 DNA reads TGTGCCACCCGTCCCCTAGCTAGCACAGATACGCAGTATTTT. It encodes CATRPLASTDTQYF.